Sequencing of this T cell receptor beta chain was carried out in a study of T-cell memory formation after mild COVID-19 (dated by TCRdb to the early 2020s). General notes on the study: TCR sequence clusters from the two donors were largely donor specific. In a couple of donors, T-cell clones that expanded and contracted after mild COVID-19 were tracked by sequencing TCRalpha and TCRbeta repertoires over time. Two young, previously healthy adult volunteers made up the cohort, one male and one female.

On the study overall, not on this receptor specifically: Clones that contracted from day 15 to 85 showed balanced CD4/CD8 phenotypes, whereas a second wave of clones that expanded from day 15 to 37 leaned towards CD4+. Some responding clones were found in pre-infection memory, which suggests that pre-existing cross-reactive memory T cells took part in the SARS-CoV-2 response. Only two mild cases were covered by the study, and larger cohorts that include severe cases with pre-infection samples were considered necessary. The second-wave clones that peaked on day 37 were not confirmed to be SARS-CoV-2 specific. Contracting CD4+ clones were found mainly in CM and EM memory subsets, while CD8+ clones were enriched in EMRA.

The table lists this clonotype with a few counts. Its target antigen remains unknown. Base qualities are not recorded, but no much larger clone differs from it by a single base. The instrument given in TCRdb is Illumina NovaSeq 6000. cDNA libraries for TCRalpha and TCRbeta were prepared by 5'RACE using constant-segment primers, with sample barcodes and unique molecular identifiers added. RNA was extracted from every sample with Trizol reagent. The libraries were amplified in two PCR steps, and the second step added a second sample barcode and Illumina TruSeq adapters. Libraries were sequenced on an Illumina NovaSeq with 2 x 150 bp paired-end reads. Regarding the original processing steps: Demultiplexing of reads and collapsing into UMI-guided consensus sequences were performed with migec v1.2.7. With mixcr v2.1.11, UMI consensuses were aligned to TRA and TRB V and J templates and assembled into clonotypes. Clonotypes were classified as expanded or contracted when called significant by both edgeR and NoisET, with noise models trained on biological replicates. For edgeR calls, the cutoffs were a false discovery rate-adjusted p below 0.01 and a log2 fold-change threshold of 1. As an exploratory analysis of dynamics, max-normalized trajectories of the 1000 most abundant clonotypes were examined with PCA combined with hierarchical clustering. Separately sequenced CD4+ and CD8+ repertoires were used to assign a CD4 or CD8 phenotype to each responding clone. The public reads were run again by TCRdb, first through fastp at Q25 and then through MiXCR, and only productive beta chains were kept. Here each entry gathers all rows of one CDR3 protein and keeps the most common genes and DNA. TCRdb's processing, not the study's, gives the V and J calls here. The sample table shows approximately 240,000 distinct CDR3 sequences, and 16% are seen once. The top ten clones comprise around 3.8% of the sample.

PBMCs were isolated by Ficoll-Paque density gradient centrifugation. CDR1 and CDR2 (SGHDT, YYEEEE) derive from the germline V gene. Trimmed from V: 3 bases; trimmed from J: 7 bases; junction bases lacking a gene match: 9. The CDR3, cysteine through phenylalanine, is 15 amino acids long. Just the 45-base CDR3 DNA is kept, in frame starting at base 1. The TCR comes from a young man who had mild COVID-19 (a few samples of this study predate the infection). The sample titles of this study are shuffled in the database, so cell type and time point are left out; the donor was told from shared clones. This receptor chain uses TRBV5-6 and TRBJ2-2; 7 middle bases align to TRBD1. Source material: PBMCs or a T cell subset sorted from them (not recorded which). The CDR3 region: CASSSPRGPGGELFF. The nucleotide sequence is given as TGTGCCAGCAGCTCACCTAGGGGGCCTGGCGGGGAGCTGTTTTTT.